Given below is one TCR beta chain in context. This clonotype has a handful of counts. Its binding antigen is unknown. No qualities accompany the bases; no much larger clone lies one base away. Sample time point, as interpreted from the label and publication: newly diagnosed GD, antithyroid drugs for less than 3 months. RNA was extracted from PBMCs in TRIzol for both TCR sequencing and RNA sequencing. The diagnosis of Graves' disease was made according to American Thyroid Association guidelines. Patients were recruited from an endocrinology department in Xi'an, China. Each patient gave around 9 milliliters of peripheral blood, collected in an EDTA anticoagulant tube. Ficoll Paque Plus density gradient separation was used to isolate PBMCs, and no additional T cell sorting was done. An Agilent 2100 Bioanalyzer and agarose gel were used to check RNA quality, while a NanoDrop 2000 measured RNA concentration.

The data were taken from a study of regulatory T cells in long-lasting Graves disease (dated by TCRdb to the early 2020s). Background on the whole study: Patients with newly diagnosed Graves' disease had been on antithyroid drugs for under 3 months. TCR sequencing covered around 13 persistent and around 20 newly diagnosed Graves' disease patients, 33 samples in total. The study took place in China and was registered as a clinical trial. Persistent Graves' disease patients were compared with newly diagnosed Graves' disease patients by peripheral blood TCR sequencing and RNA sequencing. General conclusions and limits of the study: Compared with newly diagnosed patients, patients with persistent Graves' disease had lower TCR Shannon entropy and fewer highly expanded clones, which suggests clonal expansion. A larger number of public clonotypes was shared among persistent patients (more than 2,500) than among newly diagnosed patients (roughly 930). As a limitation, the authors acknowledged that the small sample size may reduce accuracy. Only peripheral blood was studied, because thyroid tissue, the primary lesion, was inaccessible. Sequencing and analysis were restricted to the TCR beta chain. Persistent disease showed preferential use of TRBV28, TRBJ1-2 and TRBJ2-5, whereas newly diagnosed disease favored TRBV20-1 and TRBJ2-1.

Library construction relied on multiplex PCR. TCRdb lists the instrument as Illumina HiSeq 4000. CDR3 regions were amplified by Arm-PCR with iRepertoire HTBI primers to construct TCR beta libraries. Before sequencing, the PCR products went through gel purification. The authors' pipeline ran thus. Gene usage analysis of CDR3 amino acid clonotypes used the 60 to 80 TRBV and around 14 TRBJ segments found across samples. COPE and FqMerger were used to merge filtered high-quality paired reads into contigs. BLAST was used to align contigs to IMGT TRBV, TRBD and TRBJ reference genes, and CDR3 was defined according to IMGT. Any clonotype with a frequency above 0.1% was classified as a highly expanded clone. Shannon entropy served as the measure of repertoire diversity, while the Gini coefficient captured V-J evenness. A clonotype was considered public if more than one individual shared it. TCRdb redid the processing of the public reads, applying fastp at Q25 and MiXCR, and retained in-frame beta chains. Identical CDR3 proteins give one entry, which carries the most common genes and DNA. Clone size and V and J calls follow TCRdb, not the original study. The sample table holds over 400,000 distinct CDR3 sequences, of which about 15% were seen once. The ten largest make up roughly 15% of the sample.

From a lookup of the germline V gene (reference sequence), CDR1 and CDR2 are DFQATT and SNEGSKA. Relative to germline, V is 1 base shorter and J is 7 bases shorter, with 17 bases between their ends. The CDR3 measures 14 amino acids from cysteine to phenylalanine. The CDR3 DNA has 42 bases and is translated from base 1. This sample also appeared in a second study, on T cells in Graves' hyperthyroidism and ophthalmopathy. The second investigation adds: Stable Graves' hyperthyroidism was defined as the absence of progression to ophthalmopathy over 18 months of follow-up. Hyperthyroidism patients were aged 18 to 65 years and newly diagnosed, with disease duration of less than 2 months. The study excluded patients with uncontrolled infections, other autoimmune diseases, pregnancy or lactation. Diagnoses relied on clinical symptoms, serum thyroxine and TRAb, thyroid ultrasound and orbital computed tomography. The first round of RT-PCR for the TCR CDR3 was performed with the HTBI primer set and the Qiagen OneStep RT-PCR kit. Most expanded thyroid clonotypes (frequency above 0.001) were also found in blood, which suggests that blood repertoires may mirror thyroid immune responses. In cross-validation, a model built on a 13 V-J signature told ophthalmopathy apart from stable hyperthyroidism with approximately 91% sensitivity and about 81% specificity, and in testing the same model reached 80%/75%. During validation, the model predicted progression to ophthalmopathy a median of about 6.5 months ahead of onset, with around 71% sensitivity and 72.22% specificity. TCR V-J signatures able to tell the groups apart were searched for in a discovery cohort of 100 patients, of whom 43 had Graves' ophthalmopathy and around 58 had stable Graves' hyperthyroidism. Whether ophthalmopathy could be predicted prospectively was tested in an independent validation cohort made up of roughly 19 hyperthyroidism patients plus 17 patients who later progressed to ophthalmopathy. The 100 discovery patients were divided at random into training and test sets in a 7:3 ratio. In six Graves' hyperthyroidism patients, the study also compared T-cell repertoires from thyroid tissue with T-cell repertoires from blood. Following sampling, methimazole starting at 30 mg daily was given to hyperthyroidism patients, and high-dose intravenous methylprednisolone was given to ophthalmopathy patients. The libraries were constructed in a second round of multiplex PCR and then size-selected and purified. Sequencing of the libraries was done on an Illumina HiSeq2000 using paired-end 100 bp reads. SOAPnuke was used to process the raw data, throwing out any read that contained adapters or uncalled bases, had a mean Phred below 15, or lacked an exact constant-primer or identifier match. High-quality paired reads were merged using COPE v1.2.5, and each unique nucleotide sequence was defined as a clonotype. MiTCR v1.1 was used to align the clonotypes against IMGT TRBV, TRBD and TRBJ reference segments. The analysis included only V-J combinations with a frequency above 0.0001, which together covered around 99% of the repertoires. The TCS score was defined as the ratio of F50 (clonal expansion) to E x V (chaos), calculated using BLOSUM62-based TCRdist between CDR3 peptides within each V-J. Welch's t-statistics and random forest reduced several hundred V-J features to about 13, which were used in a naive Bayes classifier (R e1071). Sample size was not statistically predetermined, and investigators were not blinded to group allocation. TCR Vbeta CDR3 sequencing of 120 to 150 peripheral blood samples (fewer than 45 ophthalmopathy, around 80 hyperthyroidism and roughly 17 progressor patients) is reported in the paper.

Sequenced material: peripheral blood mononuclear cells (PBMCs), taken at new diagnosis, from a patient treated with antithyroid drugs. This receptor was identified in a woman aged 45-65 years with Graves disease. Donor details come from another sample of the same person, matched by shared clones. The sequence is built from TRBV20-1 and TRBJ2-7, with TRBD2 as a weak D call on 6 bases. The bases are TGCAGTGCTAGAGGGGAGGCAGGGCGATGGGAGCAGTACTTC. This encodes CSARGEAGRWEQYF.